This T cell receptor (beta chain) was documented in a study of cytomegalovirus exposure and HLA in healthy donors. Study-wide points: Analyzed later, association rates of TCRs varied across HLA loci, with DRB1 most and HLA-C fewest. A later analysis by the authors found several of the most significant clusters apparently linked to common viral pathogens. It has been reported that TCR beta sequences accurately predicted the HLA-A and HLA-B alleles of most subjects. A few chains tied to CMV proved CMV antigen-specific in vitro.

Germline lookup yields CDR1 MDHEN and CDR2 SYDVKM. The CDR3 is 13 amino acids. The V segment lost 6 bases and the J segment 5 bases; nucleotides outside the gene matches: 6. This clone showed up just once. Its cognate antigen is unknown. This PCR relied on a set of 60 Vbeta primers and 13 Jbeta primers. This table comes from immunoSEQ multiplex PCR, and its TCRdb copy is limited to in-frame clones, with some not included. The table lists some 190,000 clones, 76% of them singletons. Sample: PBMCs. V and J are TRBV28 and TRBJ2-5; TRBD1 agrees at 7 bases. This receptor was identified in a man aged 18-30 years in good health and CMV-seronegative. Here the CDR3 reads CASRLQGLETQYF. CDR3 nucleotides: TGTGCCAGCAGATTACAGGGGTTGGAGACCCAGTACTTC. Drawing the rest from reference TRBV28 and TRBJ2-5, the complete variable domain is DVKVTQSSRYLVKRTGEKVFLECVQDMDHENMFWYRQDPGLGLRLIYFSYDVKMKEKGDIPEGYSVSREKKERFSLILESASTNQTSMYLCASRLQGLETQYFGPGTRLLVL.